The 8 T cell receptor beta chains presented below share a single source sample, sequenced in a study of blood T cells in healthy people across ages. PCR was performed a second time for about 7 to 12 cycles using a sample-barcoded 5' primer and a J-beta primer mix. TCRdb called the 5' RACE reads again in MiXCR, with one record for every CDR3 protein. Among about 930,000 distinct CDR3 sequences listed, roughly 28% were seen once. In addition, the sample was reused for a study of T cells of mothers and their children.

Material for sequencing was blood. These receptor sequences come from a middle-aged woman in good health.

A word on this clonotype: The CDR3 does not close with the conserved phenylalanine or tryptophan, likely indicating a read error. V is TRBV4-1 and J is TRBJ2-5; a weak D match, TRBD1 (6 bases). This CDR3 region has 16 residues. V gave up 0 bases and J gave up 2 bases, with 13 bases separating them. In germline, CDR1 is MGHRA, CDR2 YSYEKL. CDR3 residues: CASSQEAGGLQETQYV. DNA of the CDR3: TGCGCCAGCAGCCAAGAGGCTGGGGGCTTACAAGAGACCCAGTACGTC.

The table lists this clonotype with a few counts. The rearrangement uses TRBV27 and TRBJ2-3; TRBD2 matches 9 bases. Germline CDR1 and CDR2: MNHEY and SMNVEV (reference sequence). V lost 6 bases to trimming and J lost 5 bases; unmatched junction nucleotides: 6. The CDR3 consists of 14 residues. Here the CDR3 reads CASRRGGAGDTQYF. CDR3 DNA sequence: TGTGCCAGCAGACGCGGGGGGGCAGGAGATACGCAGTATTTT.

The rearrangement joins TRBV11-2 to TRBJ2-3; 8 nucleotides match TRBD1. Trimming removed 8 bases from V and 6 bases from J; junction bases left unmatched: 10. Germline V gives CDR1 SGHAT, CDR2 FQNNGV. This CDR3 has 14 residues. CDR3 sequence (DNA): TGTGCCAGCCGGCAGGGGGCTATTCGGGATACGCAGTATTTT. Its translation: CASRQGAIRDTQYF.

The chain carries TRBV12-3 or TRBV12-4 and TRBJ2-5, with D possibly called TRBD1 or TRBD2 (5 bases each). CDR3 length equals 13 residues. Trimming removed 3 bases at V and 5 bases at J, with 10 bases between. The CDR3 loop is CASSLGEGETQYF. CDR3 coding DNA: TGTGCCAGCAGTTTGGGAGAGGGGGAGACCCAGTACTTC.

This rearrangement joins TRBV7-2 to TRBJ2-7; no reliable D call. The CDR3 totals 12 residues. V dropped 6 bases and J dropped 7 bases, with 13 bases sitting between them. The germline gives CDR1 SGHTA, CDR2 FQGNSA. The CDR3 DNA is TGTGCCAGCAGTTTTAGGGTGAATGAGCAGTACTTC. This gives the protein CASSFRVNEQYF. Combining the CDR3 with reference TRBV7-2 and TRBJ2-7 gives the whole variable domain GAGVSQSPSNKVTEKGKDVELRCDPISGHTALYWYRQSLGQGLEFLIYFQGNSAPDKSGLPSDRFSAERTGGSVSTLTIQRTQQEDSAVYLCASSFRVNEQYFGPGTRLTVT.

The sample holds many counts of this clonotype. J is TRBJ1-1 and V is TRBV28, with D possibly being TRBD1 (6 bases). The CDR3 is 15 residues long. V gave up 7 bases and J gave up 8 bases, with 23 bases separating them. Germline CDR1 and CDR2: MDHEN and SYDVKM. The CDR3 loop is CASITTGRGAWEAFF. CDR3 sequence (DNA): TGTGCCAGCATCACAACGGGGCGGGGGGCATGGGAAGCTTTCTTT.

This clonotype appeared many times. A junction boundary mismatches the germline segment, possibly from a read error. This sequence joins TRBV5-1 and TRBJ2-5; 10 bases align to TRBD1. The V gene's germline CDR1 is SGHRS and CDR2 YFSETQ. The CDR3 has 14 residues. The DNA of the CDR3 is TGTGCCAGCAGCTCGGGACAGGGGCAAGAGACCCAGTACTTC. Residues: CASSSGQGQETQYF.

This clonotype was counted at least ten times. J is TRBJ2-1 and V is TRBV18; 9 positions agree with TRBD1. From germline, CDR1 is KGHSH and CDR2 LQKENI. V lost 4 bases, J lost 8 bases, and 9 bases stayed unmatched. This CDR3 region has 15 residues. The CDR3 nucleotides are TGTGCCAGCTCACAAGGGACAGGGAGTGGGGATGAGCAGTTCTTC. The encoded protein is CASSQGTGSGDEQFF.